The 23 T cell receptor beta chains given below trace back to one sample, sequenced in a study of brain T cells in children with intractable seizures. Data came from immunoSEQ multiplex PCR; TCRdb stores just in-frame clones and leaves some out. The sample holds hundreds of thousands of clones, over 90% seen once. Indicated time point: blood from clinic visit 5 months post-surgery; TSC patient then seizure free. Sample: peripheral blood, taken less than 6 months after surgery. The receptors were sampled from a boy younger than two with tuberous sclerosis and intractable seizures.

The gene calls are TRBV19 and TRBJ2-7, with D perhaps matching TRBD1 or TRBD2 (5 bases each). Germline V lookup: CDR1 LNHDA, CDR2 SQIVND (reference sequence). V was shortened by 6 bases and J by 5 bases, with 14 bases between the two germline ends. The CDR3 length is 13 residues. The chain's CDR3 is CASSLRESHEQYF. The CDR3 bases are TGTGCCAGTAGCCTCAGGGAGTCCCACGAGCAGTACTTC. Full variable domain (rest looked up from reference TRBV19 and TRBJ2-7): DGGITQSPKYLFRKEGQNVTLSCEQNLNHDAMYWYRQDPGQGLRLIYYSQIVNDFQKGDIAEGYSVSREKKESFPLTVTSAQKNPTAFYLCASSLRESHEQYFGPGTRLTVT.

The rearrangement joins TRBV7-8 to TRBJ2-1, with 7 bases lining up with TRBD2. With V trimmed by 3 bases and J by 7 bases, 9 bases remained unmatched. This CDR3 contains 15 residues. From germline, CDR1 is SGHVS and CDR2 FQNEAQ. The CDR3: CASSLGGEAHNEQFF. CDR3 bases: TGTGCCAGCAGCTTGGGAGGGGAAGCCCATAATGAGCAGTTCTTC.

The genes are TRBV30 and TRBJ2-5; 8 positions agree with TRBD1. Germline-derived CDR1 and CDR2 are GTSNPN and SVGIG (reference sequence). There are 15 residues in the CDR3. J was trimmed by 4 bases and V by 5 bases; bases with no gene match: 12. CDR3 in DNA: TGTGCCTGGTGTCCGGACAGGGTTTTTGGAGAGACCCAGTACTTC. As protein: CAWCPDRVFGETQYF.

In its sample, this clone was seen once. The J gene is TRBJ1-2, the V gene TRBV14; a possible D gene is TRBD1 (5 bases). Trimming removed 5 bases from V and 4 bases from J, with 14 bases in between. Germline V CDR1 and CDR2: SGHDN, FVKESK. This CDR3 contains 14 residues. The CDR3, as DNA: TGTGCCAGCAGCTTCGCCGGGACCGTCTATGGCTACACCTTC. This translates into CASSFAGTVYGYTF.

V is TRBV7-9 and J is TRBJ2-1; 9 bases are a match to TRBD2. Unmatched junction bases numbered 11, after V lost 7 bases and J lost 7 bases. CDR3 size: 15 residues. Germline CDR1 and CDR2: SEHNR and FQNEAQ (reference sequence). For the CDR3, the DNA is TGTGCCAGCATCCATAGCGGGAGTCTAGGGAATGAGCAGTTCTTC. It yields the protein CASIHSGSLGNEQFF. Using reference TRBV7-9 and TRBJ2-1 for the parts outside the CDR3, the full variable domain is DTGVSQNPRHKITKRGQNVTFRCDPISEHNRLYWYRQTLGQGPEFLTYFQNEAQLEKSRLLSDRFSAERPKGSFSTLEIQRTEQGDSAMYLCASIHSGSLGNEQFFGPGTRLTVL.

The genes are TRBV7-6 and TRBJ2-1, with 8 bases lining up with TRBD2. Germline CDR1 SGHVS, CDR2 FNYEAQ. V dropped 1 base and J dropped 6; count of bases not matched to a gene: 11. This CDR3 has 17 residues. The CDR3 region has the DNA TGTGCCAGCAGCTTAGTGGCGGGAGGATATTCTTTCAATGAGCAGTTCTTC. It codes for CASSLVAGGYSFNEQFF.

The chain carries TRBV19 and TRBJ1-1, with TRBD1 matching 7 bases. The CDR3 contains 17 residues. The V and J ends lost 5 bases and 4 bases, in that order; junction bases with no gene match: 16. The germline CDR1 and CDR2 sequences are LNHDA and SQIVND (reference sequence). This CDR3 is CASSLLPQGAGGTEAFF. CDR3 sequence (DNA): TGTGCCAGTAGTCTCCTCCCACAGGGCGCAGGGGGCACTGAAGCTTTCTTT.

The CDR3 protein is CASSQVSSGREGRSYEQYF. The CDR3 nucleotides read TGTGCCAGCAGCCAAGTATCTAGCGGGAGGGAGGGACGTTCCTACGAGCAGTACTTC. The J gene is TRBJ2-7, the V gene TRBV4-2; 12 positions match TRBD2. Trimming took 1 base from V and 1 from J; bases not matched to a gene: 11. Germline CDR1 reads LGHNA; CDR2 reads YNFKEQ. There are 19 residues in the CDR3.

This rearrangement joins TRBV19 to TRBJ1-2; the D is unclear. The CDR3 extends over 13 amino acids. Trimming pared 0 bases from V and 7 bases from J, leaving 9 bases between. Germline-derived CDR1 and CDR2 are LNHDA and SQIVND (reference sequence). In DNA form, the CDR3 reads TGTGCCAGTAGTATAGATTCGCCCGGTGGCTACACCTTC. It encodes CASSIDSPGGYTF.

V usage is TRBV7-8 and J usage is TRBJ1-3; tentatively, D is TRBD1 (5 bases). V was clipped by 7 bases and J by 3 bases, with 13 bases between them. The CDR3 contains 14 residues. Germline V gene lookup returns CDR1 SGHVS and CDR2 FQNEAQ. The CDR3 region is CASTTSGGGNTIYF. CDR3 nucleotides: TGTGCCAGCACTACTTCCGGGGGTGGAAACACCATATATTTT.

The rearrangement links TRBV6-2 or TRBV6-3 to TRBJ2-1, with a possible D match to TRBD1 (5 bases). CDR1 is MNHEY, CDR2 SVGEGT, per germline. The CDR3 loop spans 15 amino acids. Trimming shortened V by 4 bases and J by 0 bases, and 10 bases separated the two germline ends. The CDR3 bases are TGTGCCAGCAGTTTTAGGGGCCCCTCCTACAATGAGCAGTTCTTC. Translating gives CASSFRGPSYNEQFF.

The V gene is TRBV7-2, the J gene TRBJ1-1, with 11 nucleotides matching TRBD1. Germline V lookup: CDR1 SGHTA, CDR2 FQGNSA. Trimming removed 3 bases from V and 3 bases from J; junction bases left unmatched: 6. This CDR3 has 16 amino acids. The CDR3 nucleotides read TGTGCCAGCAGCTTGCCAAGGACAGGGGGCTACACTGAAGCTTTCTTT. This gives the protein CASSLPRTGGYTEAFF.

The DNA for the CDR3 is TGTGCCAGCCACCCAGCGGGAGGGCCATGGGAGCAGTACTTC. This sequence encodes CASHPAGGPWEQYF. The J gene is TRBJ2-7, the V gene TRBV2; 10 nucleotides align to TRBD2. V lost 8 bases and J lost 7; bases outside the gene matches: 11. Per germline, CDR1 SNHLY and CDR2 FYNNEI. The CDR3 consists of 14 residues.

In this sample, this clone turned up a few times. The V call is TRBV27, the J call TRBJ2-7, with D maybe TRBD2 (7 bases). The length of the CDR3 is 14 residues. The germline CDR1 and CDR2 sequences are MNHEY and SMNVEV (reference sequence). Between the trimmed V and J ends, which lost 3 bases and 4 bases, there was a span of 13 bases. Written as DNA, the CDR3 is TGTGCCAGCAGTTTCCGGGGGGCGGGGTACGAGCAGTACTTC. It encodes CASSFRGAGYEQYF.

V and J are TRBV12-3 or TRBV12-4 and TRBJ1-5; no clear D gene. CDR3 size: 13 residues. The ends were cut back, 2 bases at V and 6 bases at J, with 8 bases in the middle. The CDR3 DNA reads as TGTGCCAGCAGTTTACGGGCTGGTCAGCCCCAGCATTTT. It codes for CASSLRAGQPQHF.

This chain connects TRBV11-2 to TRBJ2-3; D may be TRBD1 (5 bases). Trimming shortened V by 2 bases and J by 2 bases, and 14 bases separated the two germline ends. The CDR3 has 16 amino acids. Germline V lookup: CDR1 SGHAT, CDR2 FQNNGV. The CDR3 region has the DNA TGTGCCAGCAGCTTACATGAACAGGACATCACAGATACGCAGTATTTT. Translating gives CASSLHEQDITDTQYF.

This chain connects TRBV5-1 to TRBJ2-5; TRBD2 agrees at 11 bases. The V and J ends lost 4 bases and 1 base, in that order; junction bases with no gene match: 6. Per the germline V gene, CDR1 is SGHRS and CDR2 is YFSETQ. This CDR3 has 16 amino acids. The CDR3 sequence is CASSRIAGGIQETQYF. CDR3 coding DNA: TGCGCCAGCAGCCGAATAGCGGGGGGGATCCAAGAGACCCAGTACTTC.

The genes are TRBV19 and TRBJ1-1; 7 positions match TRBD1. CDR3 size: 12 residues. V lost 2 bases to trimming and J lost 9 bases; unmatched junction nucleotides: 3. The germline V gene encodes CDR1 LNHDA and CDR2 SQIVND (reference sequence). The CDR3 sequence: CASSIWDSQAFF. In nucleotides, the CDR3 is TGTGCCAGTAGTATATGGGACAGTCAAGCTTTCTTT.

The rearrangement joins TRBV7-3 to TRBJ2-2; D not resolved. CDR3 length: 15 amino acids. Trimming took off 1 base at V and 2 bases at J, with 8 bases between the two ends. Germline CDR1 SGHTA, CDR2 FQGTGA. This chain's CDR3 is CASSLSGENTGELFF. The CDR3, as DNA: TGTGCCAGCAGCTTAAGTGGGGAAAACACCGGGGAGCTGTTTTTT.

A single count supports this clone. The rearrangement uses TRBV29-1 and TRBJ1-1; 7 nucleotides agree with TRBD1. The CDR3 is 14 amino acids. V dropped 5 bases and J dropped 0; count of bases not matched to a gene: 6. Germline V CDR1 and CDR2: SQVTM, ANQGSEA. The CDR3 reads CSVSGTDMNTEAFF. The DNA for the CDR3 is TGCAGCGTTTCCGGGACAGATATGAACACTGAAGCTTTCTTT.

The chain links TRBV5-1 to TRBJ2-7; D unclear. Germline lookup yields CDR1 SGHRS and CDR2 YFSETQ. The CDR3 sequence is 13 residues long. Trimming took 4 bases from V and 0 from J, leaving 8 bases between them. CDR3 in amino acids: CASSPENSYEQYF. The DNA for the CDR3 is TGCGCCAGCAGCCCGGAGAACTCCTACGAGCAGTACTTC.

The CDR3 here is CASRRKPRGVERDTQYF. CDR3 nucleotide sequence: TGTGCCAGCAGAAGAAAGCCCAGGGGAGTGGAGAGGGATACGCAGTATTTT. The chain has TRBV7-8 and TRBJ2-3; maybe TRBD1 (6 bases). The CDR3 totals 17 residues. V was cut by 6 bases and J by 6 bases, with 25 bases left in between. CDR1 SGHVS and CDR2 FQNEAQ come from the germline V gene.

J is TRBJ2-3 and V is TRBV14, with no clear D. CDR1 is SGHDN, CDR2 FVKESK, per germline. This CDR3 comprises 15 residues. Trimming removed 1 base at V and 0 bases at J, with 8 bases between. The CDR3 spells CASSQVSSSTDTQYF. In DNA, the CDR3 is TGTGCCAGCAGCCAAGTATCCAGTAGCACAGATACGCAGTATTTT.